Below, 22 T cell receptor beta chains from the same sample are listed, as sequenced in a study of chemoradiotherapy in HPV16-positive cancers. The protocol was immunoSEQ multiplex PCR, while the TCRdb copy is restricted to in-frame clones and leaves out a portion. The repertoire holds around 17,000 clones, with 89% as singletons. The specimen comprised blood, sampled from a patient who underwent chemoradiotherapy. These receptors were obtained from a human donor with HPV-associated anogenital cancer.

The chain carries TRBV5-1 and TRBJ1-1; TRBD1 agrees at 7 bases. The CDR3 totals 18 residues. Germline CDR1 SGHRS, CDR2 YFSETQ. With V trimmed by 0 bases and J by 4 bases, 15 bases remained unmatched. The CDR3 nucleotides are TGCGCCAGCAGCTTGGGAATCGGCGGACAGGCAGCGAGCACTGAAGCTTTCTTT. This translates into CASSLGIGGQAASTEAFF.

The chain combines TRBV5-1 with TRBJ2-3; D tentatively fits TRBD1 or TRBD2 (5 bases each). V shed 3 bases and J shed 6 bases, with 11 bases lying between them. Germline values: CDR1 SGHRS, CDR2 YFSETQ. The CDR3 contains 13 residues. The CDR3 spells CASSWDPRDTQYF. The CDR3, as DNA: TGCGCCAGCAGCTGGGACCCCAGGGATACGCAGTATTTT.

There are a few counts of this clone. The chain recombines TRBV14 with TRBJ2-7, with D perhaps TRBD1 (6 bases). The germline V gene encodes CDR1 SGHDN and CDR2 FVKESK. With 4 bases removed from V and 4 bases from J, the gap between germline ends came to 20 bases. The CDR3 extends over 16 amino acids. DNA for the CDR3: TGTGCCAGCAGCCCTAGGGATGGGCAGGGGATATACGAGCAGTACTTC. This translates into CASSPRDGQGIYEQYF.

The chain uses TRBV7-3 and TRBJ2-6; D possibly matches TRBD1 or TRBD2 (6 bases each). In germline, CDR1 is SGHTA, CDR2 FQGTGA. The CDR3 sequence is 18 residues long. V lost 1 base to trimming and J lost 0 bases, with 13 bases between them. The CDR3 region is CASSLIARGLSGANVLTF. The CDR3 DNA sequence: TGTGCCAGCAGCTTAATAGCCAGGGGACTCTCTGGGGCCAACGTCCTGACTTTC.

The V and J genes are TRBV25-1 and TRBJ2-2; maybe TRBD2 (6 bases). Trimming left V 9 bases short and J 6 bases short, with 20 bases between. Germline CDR1 MGHDK, CDR2 SYGVNS. The length of the CDR3 is 15 residues. The CDR3 DNA reads TGTGCCAGTTCCGAGGAAGGAGGGCTCCCCGGGGAGCTGTTTTTT. Translation gives CASSEEGGLPGELFF.

The rearrangement links TRBV29-1 to TRBJ1-4; the D gene is possibly TRBD1 (6 bases). From germline, CDR1 is SQVTM and CDR2 ANQGSEA. Trimming shortened V by 7 bases and J by 7 bases, and 16 bases separated the two germline ends. The CDR3 sequence is 13 residues long. In DNA form, the CDR3 reads TGCAGCGGGGTATCGGGGGCTTCTGAAAAACTGTTTTTT. This gives the protein CSGVSGASEKLFF.

The V gene is TRBV5-1, the J gene TRBJ1-1, with D maybe TRBD1 (6 bases). Germline V gene data show CDR1 as SGHRS and CDR2 as YFSETQ. The CDR3 sequence is 13 residues long. The germline V and J ends were trimmed by 4 bases and 3 bases, with 10 bases remaining between them. CDR3: CASSEDRYTEAFF. Here the CDR3 DNA reads TGCGCCAGCAGCGAGGACAGATACACTGAAGCTTTCTTT.

The J gene is TRBJ1-6, the V gene TRBV7-9; weak D call: TRBD1 (6 bases). The germline V and J ends were trimmed by 5 bases and 10 bases, with 9 bases remaining between them. The CDR3 has 12 residues. Looked up from germline, CDR1 is SEHNR and CDR2 is FQNEAQ (reference sequence). The CDR3 nucleotides read TGTGCCAGCAGCCAGGACAGCTCACCCCTCCACTTT. Its protein is CASSQDSSPLHF.

This clone was seen a single time. The CDR3 bases are TGCGCCAGCAGCTTGGGGGGTAACCCCTACAATGAGCAGTTCTTC. Protein sequence: CASSLGGNPYNEQFF. V is TRBV5-1 and J is TRBJ2-1; D ambiguous. Trimming stripped 0 bases from V and 2 bases from J, with 9 bases between. This CDR3 is 15 amino acids long. Per the germline V gene, CDR1 is SGHRS and CDR2 is YFSETQ.

This clone showed up just once. J is TRBJ1-2 and V is TRBV28; D gene ambiguous. The CDR3 is made up of 13 amino acids. V was clipped by 1 base and J by 8 bases, with 11 bases between them. The V gene's germline CDR1 is MDHEN and CDR2 SYDVKM. The CDR3 DNA reads TGTGCCAGCAGTTTATTGTCGGCAGACGGCTACACCTTC. This codes for CASSLLSADGYTF.

The CDR3 spells CASSMTSGRTGELFF. The CDR3 bases are TGTGCCAGTAGTATGACTAGCGGGAGGACCGGGGAGCTGTTTTTT. The rearrangement joins TRBV19 to TRBJ2-2, with 13 bases identical to TRBD2. With 3 bases clipped from V and 5 bases from J, the junction kept 0 bases outside the gene matches. The CDR3 runs 15 residues. CDR1 is LNHDA and CDR2 is SQIVND in the germline V gene (reference sequence).

V is TRBV6-5 and J is TRBJ2-1, with 13 bases lining up with TRBD2. The CDR3 is 14 residues long. CDR1 and CDR2 (germline): MNHEY, SVGAGI. J lost 7 bases, V lost 5 bases, and 2 bases had no gene match. CDR3 loop: CASSKGLAGNEQFF. In nucleotides, the CDR3 is TGTGCCAGCAGTAAGGGACTAGCGGGGAATGAGCAGTTCTTC.

CDR3 loop: CASSATLARRGADTQYF. The CDR3 region has the DNA TGTGCCAGCAGTGCCACACTAGCACGGCGGGGGGCAGATACGCAGTATTTT. The chain recombines TRBV6-1 with TRBJ2-3; TRBD2 aligns across 8 bases. V was clipped by 4 bases and J by 4 bases; unmatched bases: 13. The CDR3 covers 17 residues. Germline V CDR1 and CDR2: MNHNS, SASEGT.

This clone was counted once. The chain links TRBV5-1 to TRBJ1-1; no clear D. Per the germline V gene, CDR1 is SGHRS and CDR2 is YFSETQ. V lost 7 bases to trimming and J lost 4 bases, with 14 bases between them. This CDR3 has 13 residues. CDR3 amino acids: CASALLGGTEAFF. The CDR3 region has the DNA TGCGCCAGCGCCCTACTAGGTGGCACTGAAGCTTTCTTT. The variable domain in full, with the rest retrieved from reference TRBV5-1 and TRBJ1-1, is KAGVTQTPRYLIKTRGQQVTLSCSPISGHRSVSWYQQTPGQGLQFLFEYFSETQRNKGNFPGRFSGRQFSNSRSEMNVSTLELGDSALYLCASALLGGTEAFFGQGTRLTVV.

The chain carries TRBV18 and TRBJ2-1, with a tentative D call TRBD2 (5 bases). Trimming left V 1 base short and J 5 bases short, with 9 bases between. Per the germline V gene, CDR1 is KGHSH and CDR2 is LQKENI. The CDR3 has 14 amino acids. The CDR3 spells CASSPQSGNNEQFF. CDR3 bases: TGTGCCAGCTCACCACAGAGCGGAAACAATGAGCAGTTCTTC.

The table lists this clone with a few counts. V gene TRBV19 combines with J gene TRBJ1-5; D gene ambiguous. V lost 4 bases and J lost 4, with 8 bases in between. The CDR3 runs to 13 residues. The germline gives CDR1 LNHDA, CDR2 SQIVND (reference sequence). The CDR3 DNA reads TGTGCCAGTAGTACCACAAAGAATCAGCCCCAGCATTTT. Protein sequence: CASSTTKNQPQHF.

J is TRBJ1-1 and V is TRBV21-1; the table's D call of TRBD1 was not tested on the DNA. TRBV21-1 is a pseudogene locus. This CDR3 comprises 15 residues. The CDR3 reads CASSSSGQGDTEAFF. The CDR3 DNA reads TGTGCCAGCAGCTCCTCGGGACAGGGCGACACTGAAGCTTTCTTT.

CDR3 DNA sequence: TGTGCCAGCAACATCGCGGGGAGAGACGATGGCTACACCTTC. Translation: CASNIAGRDDGYTF. This chain connects TRBV2 to TRBJ1-2, with D unclear. V shed 7 bases and J shed 6 bases, with 18 bases lying between them. Looked up from germline, CDR1 is SNHLY and CDR2 is FYNNEI. The CDR3 sequence is 14 residues long.

This sequence joins TRBV5-1 and TRBJ1-2; 8 nucleotides line up with TRBD1. CDR1 SGHRS and CDR2 YFSETQ come from the germline V gene. There are 13 residues in the CDR3. Germline trimming cut 4 bases from V and 3 bases from J; bases unmatched to any gene: 2. The CDR3 DNA sequence: TGCGCCAGCAGCGGGACAGGTGACTATGGCTACACCTTC. As protein: CASSGTGDYGYTF.

This clone was detected once. This chain joins TRBV6-5 and TRBJ1-1, with D hard to call. Germline-derived CDR1 and CDR2 are MNHEY and SVGAGI. The CDR3 contains 15 residues. V shed 2 bases and J shed 2 bases, with 12 bases lying between them. CDR3 in amino acids: CASSYLKGFNTEAFF. CDR3 sequence (DNA): TGTGCCAGCAGTTACCTCAAAGGCTTTAACACTGAAGCTTTCTTT.

This chain uses TRBV11-2 with TRBJ2-3, with D unresolved. CDR1 is SGHAT and CDR2 is FQNNGV in the germline V gene. The ends were cut back, 1 base at V and 6 bases at J, with 2 bases in the middle. CDR3 length: 11 residues. Here the CDR3 DNA reads TGTGCCAGCAGCTTAGCGGATACGCAGTATTTT. Protein sequence: CASSLADTQYF.

The chain links TRBV5-6 to TRBJ1-4; perhaps TRBD1 as D (5 bases). Germline V CDR1 and CDR2: SGHDT, YYEEEE. The CDR3 is 15 amino acids. The germline V and J ends were trimmed by 2 bases and 8 bases, with 16 bases remaining between them. This chain's CDR3 is CASSFGAHGGEKLFF. The CDR3 nucleotides read TGTGCCAGCAGCTTCGGAGCCCATGGGGGGGAAAAACTGTTTTTT.